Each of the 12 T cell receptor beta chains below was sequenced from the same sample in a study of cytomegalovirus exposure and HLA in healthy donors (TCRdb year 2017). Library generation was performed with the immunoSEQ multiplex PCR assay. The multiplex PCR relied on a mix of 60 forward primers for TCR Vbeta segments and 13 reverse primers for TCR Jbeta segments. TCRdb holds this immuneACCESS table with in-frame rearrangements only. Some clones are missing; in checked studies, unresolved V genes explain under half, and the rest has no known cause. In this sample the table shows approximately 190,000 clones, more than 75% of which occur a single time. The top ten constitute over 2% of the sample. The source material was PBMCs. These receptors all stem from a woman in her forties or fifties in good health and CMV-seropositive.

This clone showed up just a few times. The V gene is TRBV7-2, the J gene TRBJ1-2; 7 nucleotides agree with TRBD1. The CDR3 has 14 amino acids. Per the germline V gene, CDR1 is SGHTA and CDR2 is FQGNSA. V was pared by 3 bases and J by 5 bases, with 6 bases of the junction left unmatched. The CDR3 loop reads CASSFDREDYGYTF. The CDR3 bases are TGTGCCAGCAGCTTCGACAGGGAAGATTATGGCTACACCTTC. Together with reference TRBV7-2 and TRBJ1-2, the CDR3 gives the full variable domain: GAGVSQSPSNKVTEKGKDVELRCDPISGHTALYWYRQSLGQGLEFLIYFQGNSAPDKSGLPSDRFSAERTGGSVSTLTIQRTQQEDSAVYLCASSFDREDYGYTFGSGTRLTVV.

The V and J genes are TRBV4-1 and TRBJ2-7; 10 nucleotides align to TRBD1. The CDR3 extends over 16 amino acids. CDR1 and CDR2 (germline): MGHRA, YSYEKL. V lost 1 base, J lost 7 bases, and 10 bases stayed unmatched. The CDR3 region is CASSQVEGTGEGEQYF. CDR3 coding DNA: TGCGCCAGCAGCCAAGTGGAGGGGACAGGGGAAGGAGAGCAGTACTTC.

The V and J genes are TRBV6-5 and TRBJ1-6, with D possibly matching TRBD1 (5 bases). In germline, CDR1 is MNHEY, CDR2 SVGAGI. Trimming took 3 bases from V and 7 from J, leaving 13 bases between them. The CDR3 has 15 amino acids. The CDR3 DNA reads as TGTGCCAGCAGTTATATTCAGGGTTACAATTCACCCCTCCACTTT. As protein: CASSYIQGYNSPLHF.

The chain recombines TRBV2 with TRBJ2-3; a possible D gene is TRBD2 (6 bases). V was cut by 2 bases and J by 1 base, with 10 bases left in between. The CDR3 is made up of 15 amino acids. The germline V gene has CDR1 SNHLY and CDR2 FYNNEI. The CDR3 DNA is TGTGCCAGCAGTGAACAGGGAGGTCGCACAGATACGCAGTATTTT. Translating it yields CASSEQGGRTDTQYF.

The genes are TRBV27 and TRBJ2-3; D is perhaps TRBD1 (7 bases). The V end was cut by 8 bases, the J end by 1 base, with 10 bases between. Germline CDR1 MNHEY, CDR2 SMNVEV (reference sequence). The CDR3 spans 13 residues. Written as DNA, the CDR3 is TGTGCCAGCCGCGGGACAGGCACAGATACGCAGTATTTT. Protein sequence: CASRGTGTDTQYF.

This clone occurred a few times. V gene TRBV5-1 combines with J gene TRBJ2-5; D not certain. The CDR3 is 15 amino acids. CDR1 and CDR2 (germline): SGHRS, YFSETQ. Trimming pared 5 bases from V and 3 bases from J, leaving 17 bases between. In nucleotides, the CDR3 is TGCGCCAGCAGAGAGTCCACAGTGGGCAAAGAGACCCAGTACTTC. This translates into CASRESTVGKETQYF.

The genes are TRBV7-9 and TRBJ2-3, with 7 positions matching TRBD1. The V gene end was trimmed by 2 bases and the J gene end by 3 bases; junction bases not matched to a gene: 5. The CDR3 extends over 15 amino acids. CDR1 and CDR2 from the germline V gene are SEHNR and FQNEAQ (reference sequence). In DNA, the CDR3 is TGTGCCAGCAGCTTATGGTTACAGGGGACAGATACGCAGTATTTT. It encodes CASSLWLQGTDTQYF.

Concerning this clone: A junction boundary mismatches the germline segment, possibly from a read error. The CDR3 loop reads CASRGGSGGLIF. In nucleotides, the CDR3 is TGTGCCAGCAGAGGGGGTAGCGGGGGGCTGATCTTC. The V call is TRBV2, the J call TRBJ2-1; 10 bases fit TRBD2. The CDR3 sequence is 12 residues long. Germline values: CDR1 SNHLY, CDR2 FYNNEI.

CDR3 DNA: TGCGCCAGCAGCCCTCGACAGGGCGGAAATAATTCACCCCTCCACTTT. This translates into CASSPRQGGNNSPLHF. V gene TRBV5-1 combines with J gene TRBJ1-6, with 7 bases lining up with TRBD1. From germline, CDR1 is SGHRS and CDR2 YFSETQ. V lost 4 bases, J lost 5 bases, and 9 bases stayed unmatched. The CDR3 covers 16 residues.

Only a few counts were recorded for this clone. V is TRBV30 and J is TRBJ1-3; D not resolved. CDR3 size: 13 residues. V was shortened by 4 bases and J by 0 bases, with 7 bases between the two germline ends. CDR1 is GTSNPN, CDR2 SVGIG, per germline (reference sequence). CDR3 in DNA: TGTGCCTGGAAAGCAGGCTCTGGAAACACCATATATTTT. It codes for CAWKAGSGNTIYF.

The CDR3 bases are TGCGCCAGCAGCCAAGACGCGGCAGGGGGCAACACCGGGGAGCTGTTTTTT. Amino acid sequence: CASSQDAAGGNTGELFF. V gene TRBV4-1 combines with J gene TRBJ2-2, with 8 bases matching TRBD1. CDR3 length: 17 amino acids. The ends lost 0 bases at V and 2 bases at J; junction bases unmatched: 5. The V gene's germline CDR1 is MGHRA and CDR2 YSYEKL.

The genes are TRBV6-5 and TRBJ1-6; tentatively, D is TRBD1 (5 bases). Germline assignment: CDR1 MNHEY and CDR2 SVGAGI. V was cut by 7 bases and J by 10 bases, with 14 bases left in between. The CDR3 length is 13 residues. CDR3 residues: CASTLQENSPLHF. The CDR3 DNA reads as TGTGCCAGCACGCTACAGGAGAACTCACCCCTCCACTTT.